Listed here are 15 T cell receptor beta chains from one sample, sequenced in a study of beta chain features in type 1 diabetes. Points from the study as a whole: Moderately but significantly shorter TCRB CDR3s were found in Type 1 diabetes patients in all four CD4+ subsets.

Investigators reverse transcribed all isolated RNA, so they sequenced expressed TCRB transcripts. Only in-frame clones appear in the TCRdb table, and some are missing; sequencing was by immunoSEQ multiplex PCR. The table lists 150,000 to 200,000 clones, roughly 60% of them singletons. The antigens of these receptors remain unknown. Sequencing was performed on naive CD4+ T cells from blood. The receptors stem from a young man with type 1 diabetes.

The rearrangement links TRBV7-9 to TRBJ2-1; 11 nucleotides match TRBD1. The CDR3 is 17 amino acids. Trimming removed 3 bases from V and 8 bases from J; junction bases left unmatched: 12. The germline V gene has CDR1 SEHNR and CDR2 FQNEAQ (reference sequence). CDR3 protein: CASSFRTGGSLYDEQFF. The CDR3 DNA reads as TGTGCCAGCAGCTTTCGGACAGGGGGCTCCCTTTACGATGAGCAGTTCTTC.

This clone has just a few counts. The J gene is TRBJ2-5, the V gene TRBV13; 10 bases match TRBD1. CDR1 is PRHDT and CDR2 is FYEKMQ in the germline V gene (reference sequence). The CDR3 spans 15 residues. V gave up 3 bases and J gave up 6 bases; unmatched junction bases: 7. The CDR3 reads CASSFEDRGFQTQYF. The CDR3 DNA follows: TGTGCCAGCAGCTTCGAGGACAGGGGGTTTCAGACCCAGTACTTC.

The chain is built from TRBV9 and TRBJ1-1; maybe TRBD1 (5 bases). The V and J ends lost 0 bases and 4 bases respectively, with 16 bases between them. The CDR3 is made up of 16 amino acids. Germline CDR1 and CDR2: SGDLS and YYNGEE. The CDR3 loop is CASSVAPAGIVTEAFF. For the CDR3, the DNA is TGTGCCAGCAGCGTAGCTCCCGCAGGGATAGTCACTGAAGCTTTCTTT.

This clone was seen a handful of times. The rearrangement links TRBV29-1 to TRBJ1-1; 10 bases map to TRBD1. Germline assignment: CDR1 SQVTM and CDR2 ANQGSEA. CDR3 length: 13 residues. Trimming removed 7 bases from V and 8 bases from J; junction bases left unmatched: 10. The CDR3, as DNA: TGCAGCGCCGACCGGGACAGGGGTCGGGAAGCTTTCTTT. The encoded protein is CSADRDRGREAFF. The whole variable domain, filled in from reference TRBV29-1 and TRBJ1-1, reads SAVISQKPSRDICQRGTSLTIQCQVDSQVTMMFWYRQQPGQSLTLIATANQGSEATYESGFVIDKFPISRPNLTFSTLTVSNMSPEDSSIYLCSADRDRGREAFFGQGTRLTVV.

V gene TRBV30 combines with J gene TRBJ1-1; 11 nucleotides line up with TRBD1. CDR3 length: 13 residues. Germline CDR1 and CDR2: GTSNPN and SVGIG (reference sequence). V trimming: 3 bases; J trimming: 4 bases; junction bases outside the gene matches: 1. DNA of the CDR3: TGTGCCTGGAGGGGGACAGGGGGCACTGAAGCTTTCTTT. It yields the protein CAWRGTGGTEAFF.

V is TRBV10-1 and J is TRBJ2-1; 7 nucleotides line up with TRBD2. The CDR3 totals 14 residues. Germline trimming cut 3 bases from V and 7 bases from J; bases unmatched to any gene: 6. CDR1 is WNHNN, CDR2 SYGVQD, per germline (reference sequence). CDR3 nucleotide sequence: TGCGCCAGCAGTGAAGGAGCGGGGCAGAATGAGCAGTTCTTC. Amino acids: CASSEGAGQNEQFF.

The rearrangement joins TRBV6-5 to TRBJ2-1; 9 nucleotides agree with TRBD2. The CDR3 spans 14 residues. The ends lost 6 bases at V and 7 bases at J; junction bases unmatched: 7. From germline, CDR1 is MNHEY and CDR2 SVGAGI. CDR3 residues: CASRTPSGVNEQFF. CDR3 DNA: TGTGCCAGCAGGACCCCTAGCGGGGTTAATGAGCAGTTCTTC.

J is TRBJ1-5 and V is TRBV7-2; D uncertain. Trimming cost V 1 base and J 5 bases, with 9 bases left between them. CDR1 and CDR2 from the germline V gene are SGHTA and FQGNSA. This CDR3 region has 14 residues. CDR3 residues: CASSLDTSYQPQHF. In nucleotides, the CDR3 is TGTGCCAGCAGCTTAGACACCTCTTATCAGCCCCAGCATTTT.

This chain connects TRBV7-2 to TRBJ2-7, with 9 bases fitting TRBD1. Germline V CDR1 and CDR2: SGHTA, FQGNSA. The CDR3 loop spans 15 amino acids. The V segment lost 2 bases and the J segment 4 bases; nucleotides outside the gene matches: 6. The CDR3 DNA sequence: TGTGCCAGCAGCTTACACAGGGGGCAGTGGTACGAGCAGTACTTC. Its protein is CASSLHRGQWYEQYF.

The chain is built from TRBV5-4 and TRBJ1-2, with D possibly being TRBD1 (5 bases). V was trimmed by 6 bases and J by 5 bases, leaving 14 bases between them. CDR3 length equals 13 residues. From germline, CDR1 is SGHNT and CDR2 YYREEE (reference sequence). The CDR3 region is CASTWAGLYGYTF. CDR3 nucleotide sequence: TGTGCCAGCACGTGGGCAGGGTTGTATGGCTACACCTTC.

The chain combines TRBV2 with TRBJ2-7; D unresolved. V lost 4 bases and J 1 base, leaving 11 bases between the germline ends. The germline gives CDR1 SNHLY, CDR2 FYNNEI. The CDR3 runs 14 residues. In DNA form, the CDR3 reads TGTGCCAGCAGTGGTGGGCAGGAGTCCTACGAGCAGTACTTC. Translating gives CASSGGQESYEQYF.

The V and J genes are TRBV5-1 and TRBJ1-1; D ambiguous. Germline CDR1 is SGHRS and CDR2 is YFSETQ. V lost 0 bases, J lost 0 bases, and 12 bases lay in between. The CDR3 is 16 residues long. The CDR3 DNA reads TGCGCCAGCAGCTTGGATTTTACAGACTTGAACACTGAAGCTTTCTTT. Protein sequence: CASSLDFTDLNTEAFF.

The rearrangement links TRBV7-2 to TRBJ2-5; unclear D gene. V was cut by 4 bases and J by 5 bases, with 8 bases left in between. The CDR3 consists of 12 residues. The germline gives CDR1 SGHTA, CDR2 FQGNSA. CDR3 nucleotides: TGTGCCAGCAGCTCCCTGGGGGAGACCCAGTACTTC. It is translated as CASSSLGETQYF.

About this clone itself: Other DNA sequences from this sample encode an identical CDR3 as well. The rearrangement links TRBV5-1 to TRBJ2-7; 8 bases align to TRBD1. The CDR3 is made up of 17 amino acids. Germline loops: CDR1 SGHRS, CDR2 YFSETQ. V dropped 0 bases and J dropped 3; count of bases not matched to a gene: 11. The CDR3 coding sequence is TGCGCCAGCAGCTTGGGTGGACAGGGTCAAAGTCGCTACGAGCAGTACTTC. This sequence encodes CASSLGGQGQSRYEQYF.

The chain employs TRBV30 and TRBJ2-2; 9 positions match TRBD1. The CDR3 totals 15 residues. Unmatched junction bases numbered 9, after V lost 3 bases and J lost 7 bases. Germline V gene sequence: CDR1 GTSNPN, CDR2 SVGIG (reference sequence). CDR3: CAWSHRGQVIGELFF. CDR3 bases: TGTGCCTGGAGCCACAGGGGGCAGGTGATCGGGGAGCTGTTTTTT.